This passage covers 9 T cell receptor beta chains from one sample sequenced in a study of blood T cell repertoires in COVID-19. Assay: immunoSEQ multiplex PCR; the TCRdb copy retains only in-frame clones and omits some. The table shows around 93,000 clones, with roughly 82% occurring only once. Sequenced: peripheral blood. The source of these receptors is a man aged 80 or over with acute or convalescent COVID-19.

This chain links TRBV18 with TRBJ1-1; 9 bases line up with TRBD1. V was clipped by 6 bases and J by 8 bases; unmatched bases: 7. This CDR3 region has 13 residues. Germline CDR1 reads KGHSH; CDR2 reads LQKENI. CDR3: CASSLDRGSEAFF. The CDR3 DNA sequence: TGTGCCAGCTCCCTCGACAGGGGGTCGGAAGCTTTCTTT.

The chain has TRBV4-1 and TRBJ2-3; the D gene is possibly TRBD1 (7 bases). The CDR3 loop spans 18 amino acids. Germline CDR1 and CDR2: MGHRA and YSYEKL. The germline V and J ends were trimmed by 5 bases and 0 bases, with 21 bases remaining between them. The CDR3, as DNA: TGCGCCAGCAGCTCCCCCCCCGGAGGGGGCCCAAGCACAGATACGCAGTATTTT. Its protein is CASSSPPGGGPSTDTQYF.

The chain employs TRBV27 and TRBJ2-7; D possibly corresponds to TRBD1 (6 bases). The CDR3 contains 17 residues. Trimming took off 5 bases at V and 4 bases at J, with 24 bases between the two ends. The V gene's germline CDR1 is MNHEY and CDR2 SMNVEV (reference sequence). CDR3 DNA sequence: TGTGCCAGCAGTCACCCCGCCGGGACACATACCGTGTACGAGCAGTACTTC. It encodes CASSHPAGTHTVYEQYF.

J is TRBJ1-4 and V is TRBV4-1, with 7 positions matching TRBD1. CDR3 length: 16 amino acids. CDR1 and CDR2 from the germline V gene are MGHRA and YSYEKL. V lost 0 bases and J lost 13; bases outside the gene matches: 14. The CDR3 is CASSQDLKTGPEALFF. Here the CDR3 DNA reads TGCGCCAGCAGCCAAGATCTCAAGACAGGGCCGGAGGCACTGTTTTTT.

This clone was counted at least ten times. The chain carries TRBV30 and TRBJ2-5; D might be TRBD2 (6 bases). The ends were cut back, 3 bases at V and 3 bases at J, with 11 bases in the middle. Per germline, CDR1 GTSNPN and CDR2 SVGIG (reference sequence). The CDR3 runs to 13 residues. CDR3 sequence (DNA): TGTGCCTGGAGCGGGACTTGGAAAGAGACCCAGTACTTC. Encoded protein: CAWSGTWKETQYF.

V is TRBV15 and J is TRBJ1-3; D unclear. The germline V gene encodes CDR1 LNHNV and CDR2 YYDKDF (reference sequence). V was pared by 0 bases and J by 4 bases, with 13 bases between. CDR3 length: 16 amino acids. The DNA for the CDR3 is TGTGCCACCAGCAGAGATGGGAGGGTGGGGGGAAACACCATATATTTT. This sequence encodes CATSRDGRVGGNTIYF. Together with reference TRBV15 and TRBJ1-3, the CDR3 gives the full variable domain: DAMVIQNPRYQVTQFGKPVTLSCSQTLNHNVMYWYQQKSSQAPKLLFHYYDKDFNNEADTPDNFQSRRPNTSFCFLDIRSPGLGDTAMYLCATSRDGRVGGNTIYFGEGSWLTVV.

The V call is TRBV4-1, the J call TRBJ1-4; TRBD1 matches at 9 bases. The V and J ends lost 1 base and 11 bases, in that order; junction bases with no gene match: 5. The CDR3 runs 14 residues. Per the germline V gene, CDR1 is MGHRA and CDR2 is YSYEKL. CDR3 DNA: TGCGCCAGCAGCCAAGTCACAGGGGGCGAGAAACTGTTTTTT. Its protein product is CASSQVTGGEKLFF.

This clone has only one observation. The chain combines TRBV4-3 with TRBJ2-2, with TRBD1 identical over 8 bases. Germline V lookup: CDR1 LGHNA, CDR2 YSLEER. CDR3 length: 15 amino acids. The trim removed 4 bases at V and 6 bases at J, leaving 7 bases unmatched. This CDR3 is CASSRRGQGPGELFF. The CDR3 DNA reads TGCGCCAGCAGCCGCCGAGGACAGGGTCCCGGGGAGCTGTTTTTT.

This clone was counted once. The chain combines TRBV5-1 with TRBJ1-1; 11 nucleotides line up with TRBD1. Germline CDR1 is SGHRS and CDR2 is YFSETQ. This CDR3 is 13 amino acids long. With V trimmed by 4 bases and J by 6 bases, 2 bases remained unmatched. The CDR3 loop reads CASSAGQGAEAFF. Here the CDR3 DNA reads TGCGCCAGCAGCGCGGGACAGGGGGCTGAAGCTTTCTTT.